A selection of T cell receptor beta chains follows, all from one sample in a study of tumor-infiltrating lymphocytes in localized non-small cell lung cancer. Data came from immunoSEQ multiplex PCR; TCRdb stores just in-frame clones and leaves some out. Among 13,000 or so clones listed, more than 60% were seen once. The specimen was lung tumor tissue. These receptors all stem from a human donor with non-small cell lung cancer. CDR3s include the opening cysteine and the closing phenylalanine or tryptophan. Fields, in order: J gene, clone size, D gene, V gene, CDR3 DNA, CDR3 protein. A D gene is named only where the DNA matches it firmly. Clone sizes are given selectively: once, few, many, or a class where the clone is expanded.

j_call: TRBJ2-7
clone_size: NA
d_call: NA
v_call: TRBV7-9
cdr3_nt: TGTGCCAGCAGCCCGAGCGGGCGGGCCAACCCAGAGGACGAGCAGTACTTC
cdr3_aa: CASSPSGRANPEDEQYF

j_call: TRBJ2-2
clone_size: once
d_call: NA
v_call: TRBV5-1
cdr3_nt: TGCGCCAGCAGCTTTTCCTTAACGGAAACCGGGGAGCTGTTTTTT
cdr3_aa: CASSFSLTETGELFF

j_call: TRBJ1-4
clone_size: NA
d_call: TRBD1
v_call: TRBV5-5
cdr3_nt: TGTGCCAGCAGCTTGGGGACAGGGGCGGAACTGTTTTTT
cdr3_aa: CASSLGTGAELFF

j_call: TRBJ2-2
clone_size: once
d_call: TRBD2
v_call: TRBV19
cdr3_nt: TGTGCCAGTAGTATAGGCGGGAGGTGGGCCGGGGAGCTGTTTTTT
cdr3_aa: CASSIGGRWAGELFF

j_call: TRBJ1-1
clone_size: NA
d_call: NA
v_call: TRBV7-9
cdr3_nt: TGTGCCAGCAGACCGGCGGGGACACGGAACACTGAAGCTTTCTTT
cdr3_aa: CASRPAGTRNTEAFF

j_call: TRBJ2-3
clone_size: NA
d_call: TRBD1
v_call: TRBV18
cdr3_nt: TGTGCCAGCTCACCTCTCGGGACAGGTTCGGCAGATACGCAGTATTTT
cdr3_aa: CASSPLGTGSADTQYF

j_call: TRBJ2-7
clone_size: few
d_call: NA
v_call: TRBV27
cdr3_nt: TGTGCCAGCAGTTCCATAATCGCAGGGCCCTCGGGCGAGCAGTACTTC
cdr3_aa: CASSSIIAGPSGEQYF

j_call: TRBJ2-3
clone_size: NA
d_call: NA
v_call: TRBV7-2
cdr3_nt: TGTGCCAGCAGCCGAAGGGCGGGCACAGATACGCAGTATTTT
cdr3_aa: CASSRRAGTDTQYF

j_call: TRBJ2-7
clone_size: NA
d_call: TRBD1
v_call: TRBV7-2
cdr3_nt: TGTGCCAGCGGGTTACAGGGGGCGTACGAGCAGTACTTC
cdr3_aa: CASGLQGAYEQYF

j_call: TRBJ1-1
clone_size: NA
d_call: NA
v_call: TRBV15
cdr3_nt: TGTGCCACCAGCACCCCGGGGTTAGTCGCTGAAGCTTTCTTT
cdr3_aa: CATSTPGLVAEAFF

j_call: TRBJ1-1
clone_size: NA
d_call: NA
v_call: TRBV6-1
cdr3_nt: TGTGCCAGCAGTGAAGGGACCGATGGGAACACTGAAGCTTTCTTT
cdr3_aa: CASSEGTDGNTEAFF

j_call: TRBJ2-7
clone_size: NA
d_call: NA
v_call: TRBV20-1
cdr3_nt: TGCAGTGCTAATGCTGGGGGCCCGCAGTACTTC
cdr3_aa: CSANAGGPQYF

j_call: TRBJ2-2
clone_size: once
d_call: TRBD1
v_call: TRBV5-1
cdr3_nt: TGCGCCAGCTCGAAAGGGACAGGGGGCCAAGCCGGGGAGCTGTTTTTT
cdr3_aa: CASSKGTGGQAGELFF

j_call: TRBJ2-3
clone_size: NA
d_call: TRBD2
v_call: TRBV2
cdr3_nt: TGTGCCAGCACCGGTTTGAGCGGGGGGGTGACAGATACGCAGTATTTT
cdr3_aa: CASTGLSGGVTDTQYF

j_call: TRBJ2-3
clone_size: NA
d_call: NA
v_call: TRBV7-2
cdr3_nt: TGTGCCAGCAGCGGGACCGCGGGTACGCAGTATTTT
cdr3_aa: CASSGTAGTQYF

j_call: TRBJ2-7
clone_size: NA
d_call: TRBD1
v_call: TRBV11-2
cdr3_nt: TGTGCCAGCAGCTTATTCGGGACAGGGGTTTACGAGCAGTACTTC
cdr3_aa: CASSLFGTGVYEQYF

j_call: TRBJ2-5
clone_size: NA
d_call: NA
v_call: TRBV5-4
cdr3_nt: TGTGCCAGCAGAACCTGGGCGGGGGCACAAGAGACCCAGTACTTC
cdr3_aa: CASRTWAGAQETQYF

j_call: TRBJ2-7
clone_size: few
d_call: TRBD2
v_call: TRBV7-9
cdr3_nt: TGTGCCAGCAGCTTCCTAGCGGGAACCTACGAGCAGTACTTC
cdr3_aa: CASSFLAGTYEQYF

j_call: TRBJ1-2
clone_size: NA
d_call: NA
v_call: TRBV25-1
cdr3_nt: TGTGCCAGCAGCGAGTATGTCGGGGGCCGGGGCTACACCTTC
cdr3_aa: CASSEYVGGRGYTF

j_call: TRBJ1-5
clone_size: few
d_call: NA
v_call: TRBV7-2
cdr3_nt: TGTGCCAGCAGCCTAAAGTGGGGCAATCAGCCCCAGCATTTT
cdr3_aa: CASSLKWGNQPQHF

j_call: TRBJ2-6
clone_size: NA
d_call: TRBD1
v_call: TRBV5-1
cdr3_nt: TGCGCCAGCAGCACCGACAGGGGAACTGGGGCCAACGTCCTGACTTTC
cdr3_aa: CASSTDRGTGANVLTF

j_call: TRBJ2-3
clone_size: NA
d_call: TRBD1
v_call: TRBV19
cdr3_nt: TGTGCCAGTAGTCGGGAGGGGGTTGGGACAGGGGCTTATACGCAGTATTTT
cdr3_aa: CASSREGVGTGAYTQYF

j_call: TRBJ2-1
clone_size: NA
d_call: TRBD1
v_call: TRBV11-3
cdr3_nt: TGTGCCAGCAGCTCCGGGACAGGGGCCAATGAGCAGTTCTTC
cdr3_aa: CASSSGTGANEQFF

j_call: TRBJ1-5
clone_size: NA
d_call: NA
v_call: TRBV27
cdr3_nt: TGTGCCAGCAGTTTATGGGCAGAACCCAATCAGCCCCAGCATTTT
cdr3_aa: CASSLWAEPNQPQHF

j_call: TRBJ1-1
clone_size: NA
d_call: NA
v_call: TRBV19
cdr3_nt: TGTGCCAGTAGTGCGGGACAAATTGAAGCTTTCTTT
cdr3_aa: CASSAGQIEAFF

j_call: TRBJ2-5
clone_size: NA
d_call: TRBD2
v_call: TRBV4-2
cdr3_nt: TGTGCCAGCAGCCAAGATTTCGGACTAGCAGTTAAAGAGACCCAGTACTTC
cdr3_aa: CASSQDFGLAVKETQYF

j_call: TRBJ2-1
clone_size: NA
d_call: NA
v_call: TRBV5-4
cdr3_nt: TGTGCCAGCAGCTTGGAGAGGACGGTAAATGAGCAGTTCTTC
cdr3_aa: CASSLERTVNEQFF

j_call: TRBJ2-3
clone_size: NA
d_call: NA
v_call: TRBV4-2
cdr3_nt: TGTGCCAGCAGCCAAGCTGGGGATACGCAGTATTTT
cdr3_aa: CASSQAGDTQYF

j_call: TRBJ2-3
clone_size: few
d_call: TRBD2
v_call: TRBV10-1
cdr3_nt: TGCGCCAGCCGACCTAGCGGGAGAACAGATACGCAGTATTTT
cdr3_aa: CASRPSGRTDTQYF

j_call: TRBJ2-5
clone_size: NA
d_call: NA
v_call: TRBV6-1
cdr3_nt: TGTGCCAGCAGTGAACCCATAACGTACCAAGAGACCCAGTACTTC
cdr3_aa: CASSEPITYQETQYF

j_call: TRBJ1-1
clone_size: NA
d_call: TRBD1
v_call: TRBV5-4
cdr3_nt: TGTGCCACAACGAGGGGGCTTATAAATGAAGCTTTCTTT
cdr3_aa: CATTRGLINEAFF

j_call: TRBJ2-2
clone_size: NA
d_call: NA
v_call: TRBV7-9
cdr3_nt: TGTGCCAGCAGCTTCAGGGCTTTTGGGAGCACCGGGGAGCTGTTTTTT
cdr3_aa: CASSFRAFGSTGELFF

j_call: TRBJ2-7
clone_size: NA
d_call: NA
v_call: TRBV6-5
cdr3_nt: TGTGCCAGCAGTTACTCTCTAGGAAGCTCCTACGAGCAGTACTTC
cdr3_aa: CASSYSLGSSYEQYF

j_call: TRBJ1-6
clone_size: NA
d_call: TRBD1
v_call: TRBV4-1
cdr3_nt: TGCGCCAGCAGCCAAGACTTAGGGGGCATAACCTATAATTCACCCCTCCACTTT
cdr3_aa: CASSQDLGGITYNSPLHF

j_call: TRBJ1-1
clone_size: once
d_call: NA
v_call: TRBV6-1
cdr3_nt: TGTGCCAGCATGGGACTGGGCGGGAGTGAAGCTTTCTTT
cdr3_aa: CASMGLGGSEAFF

j_call: TRBJ1-5
clone_size: NA
d_call: NA
v_call: TRBV5-1
cdr3_nt: TGCGCCAGCAGCTTGGGGACCGGGACAATCGATTCTCAGCCCCAGCATTTT
cdr3_aa: CASSLGTGTIDSQPQHF

j_call: TRBJ2-5
clone_size: few
d_call: NA
v_call: TRBV7-2
cdr3_nt: TGTGCCAGCAGCTTTGGACGATCGGAGACCCAGTACTTC
cdr3_aa: CASSFGRSETQYF

j_call: TRBJ2-2
clone_size: NA
d_call: NA
v_call: TRBV4-2
cdr3_nt: TGTGCCAGCAGCCAAGATTGGTTTGGGGGTACCGGGGAGCTGTTTTTT
cdr3_aa: CASSQDWFGGTGELFF

j_call: TRBJ2-3
clone_size: NA
d_call: NA
v_call: TRBV5-1
cdr3_nt: TGCGCCAGCAGCTTGAATGCGGGCGGTTCGACAGATACGCAGTATTTT
cdr3_aa: CASSLNAGGSTDTQYF

j_call: TRBJ2-1
clone_size: NA
d_call: TRBD1
v_call: TRBV18
cdr3_nt: TGTGCCAGCTCACCTCGGGACAGGGGGAATGAGCAGTTCTTC
cdr3_aa: CASSPRDRGNEQFF

j_call: TRBJ2-5
clone_size: few
d_call: TRBD2
v_call: TRBV5-1
cdr3_nt: TGCGCCAGCTCTCCGCCCGGACTAGCGGGAGAGGCCCAGTACTTC
cdr3_aa: CASSPPGLAGEAQYF

j_call: TRBJ2-2
clone_size: NA
d_call: TRBD1
v_call: TRBV11-3
cdr3_nt: TGTGCCAGCAGCACTCTTGACAGGGCCCTCTCGGAGCTGTTTTTT
cdr3_aa: CASSTLDRALSELFF

j_call: TRBJ2-2
clone_size: few
d_call: NA
v_call: TRBV19
cdr3_nt: TGTGCCAGTAGTATAGATTATTTGCGGACCGGGGAGCTGTTTTTT
cdr3_aa: CASSIDYLRTGELFF

j_call: TRBJ2-7
clone_size: NA
d_call: TRBD1
v_call: TRBV28
cdr3_nt: TGTGCCACAAGGACAGGGGTCTACGAGCAGTACTTC
cdr3_aa: CATRTGVYEQYF

j_call: TRBJ2-1
clone_size: NA
d_call: NA
v_call: TRBV6-1
cdr3_nt: TGTGCCAGCAGTGAGATGGAGGCGGGATACAATGAGCAGTTCTTC
cdr3_aa: CASSEMEAGYNEQFF

j_call: TRBJ1-1
clone_size: NA
d_call: TRBD1
v_call: TRBV9
cdr3_nt: TGTGCCAGCAGCGCGACAGGGCTGGACAAAACTGAAGCTTTCTTT
cdr3_aa: CASSATGLDKTEAFF

j_call: TRBJ1-6
clone_size: NA
d_call: TRBD1
v_call: TRBV2
cdr3_nt: TGTGCCAGCAGTGATAGACAGGGCCATAATTCACCCCTCCACTTT
cdr3_aa: CASSDRQGHNSPLHF

j_call: TRBJ2-5
clone_size: NA
d_call: TRBD2
v_call: TRBV5-6
cdr3_nt: TGTGCCAGCAGCTTCCGGGGGGTTTTATCGGTAGAGACCCAGTACTTC
cdr3_aa: CASSFRGVLSVETQYF

j_call: TRBJ1-5
clone_size: NA
d_call: NA
v_call: TRBV5-4
cdr3_nt: TGTGCCAGCAGCTGGTGGGGCACCGTGGGCAATCAGCCCCAGCATTTT
cdr3_aa: CASSWWGTVGNQPQHF

j_call: TRBJ2-2
clone_size: NA
d_call: NA
v_call: TRBV27
cdr3_nt: TGTGCCAGCAGTTGGATGGAGAGCACCGGGGAGCTGTTTTTT
cdr3_aa: CASSWMESTGELFF

j_call: TRBJ1-2
clone_size: few
d_call: NA
v_call: TRBV7-2
cdr3_nt: TGTGCCAGCAGCCCGACCGGCGGGGAATCGTATGGCTACACCTTC
cdr3_aa: CASSPTGGESYGYTF

j_call: TRBJ1-6
clone_size: NA
d_call: TRBD1
v_call: TRBV6-5
cdr3_nt: TGTGCCAGCAGTTACACGACAGGGAGCGATTCACCCCTCCACTTT
cdr3_aa: CASSYTTGSDSPLHF

j_call: TRBJ2-7
clone_size: NA
d_call: NA
v_call: TRBV7-8
cdr3_nt: TGTGCCAGCAGCTTAACCTCGATCGGGGGGCGAAACTCCTACGAGCAGTACTTC
cdr3_aa: CASSLTSIGGRNSYEQYF

j_call: TRBJ2-1
clone_size: NA
d_call: NA
v_call: TRBV6-5
cdr3_nt: TGTGCCAGCAGTTTCAGAGACAGCTACAATGAGCAGTTCTTC
cdr3_aa: CASSFRDSYNEQFF

j_call: TRBJ1-4
clone_size: once
d_call: NA
v_call: TRBV18
cdr3_nt: TGTGCCAGCTCACCATTTCACGGTACTAATGAAAAACTGTTTTTT
cdr3_aa: CASSPFHGTNEKLFF

j_call: TRBJ1-2
clone_size: NA
d_call: TRBD1
v_call: TRBV6-5
cdr3_nt: TGTGCCAGCAGTCCCAACCGGGACAGGTCCTATGGCTACACCTTC
cdr3_aa: CASSPNRDRSYGYTF

j_call: TRBJ1-2
clone_size: NA
d_call: TRBD1
v_call: TRBV4-1
cdr3_nt: TGCGCCAGCAGCCAAGCACAGGGGGACTATGGCTACACCTTC
cdr3_aa: CASSQAQGDYGYTF